This T cell receptor beta chain is drawn from a study of shared clonotypes between healthy human individuals. The CDR3 covers 14 residues. CDR1 is MGHRA and CDR2 is YSYEKL in the germline V gene. V was trimmed by 0 bases and J by 6 bases, leaving 9 bases between them. Data came from immunoSEQ multiplex PCR; TCRdb stores just in-frame clones and leaves some out. Among approximately 2,000,000 clones listed, just under 95% were seen once. This clone appeared once. The material sequenced was naive CD4+ T cells from PBMCs. This sample's subset: CD45RA+ positively selected. The TCR comes from a man aged 18 to 30 in good health. Some clones in this sample may be carry-over from other donors' samples. The V call is TRBV4-1, the J call TRBJ1-3; D unresolved. CDR3 DNA sequence: TGCGCCAGCAGCCAAGATCAGCAGATAAACACCATATATTTT. Encoded protein: CASSQDQQINTIYF.